This T cell receptor (beta chain) comes out of a study of cytomegalovirus exposure and HLA in healthy donors. 13 Jbeta primers and 60 Vbeta primers were used for the PCR. The assay was immunoSEQ multiplex PCR, and TCRdb's table has in-frame clones only and misses some. The sample records more than 140,000 clones, over 60% being singletons. CDR1 is SGHTA and CDR2 is FQGTGA in the germline V gene. The CDR3 consists of 14 residues. Trimming cost V 5 bases and J 6 bases; bases outside gene matches: 7. V usage is TRBV7-3 and J usage is TRBJ2-3, with 8 bases lining up with TRBD1. Sample: PBMCs. The receptor was isolated from a male donor in good health and CMV-seronegative. The CDR3 DNA reads as TGTGCCAGCAGCCAGGGACAGGCGTACGATACGCAGTATTTT. The encoded protein is CASSQGQAYDTQYF. Complete variable domain (other parts from reference TRBV7-3 and TRBJ2-3): GAGVSQTPSNKVTEKGKYVELRCDPISGHTALYWYRQSLGQGPEFLIYFQGTGAADDSGLPNDRFFAVRPEGSVSTLKIQRTERGDSAVYLCASSQGQAYDTQYFGPGTRLTVL.